This T cell receptor beta chain was recovered during a study of T cell responses to AZD1222 COVID-19 vaccine. Trimming left V 6 bases short and J 3 bases short, with 15 bases between. The CDR3 extends over 15 amino acids. Germline CDR1 reads SGHNT; CDR2 reads YENEEA. Regarding this clone: Its antigen is currently unknown.

Study-level points and caveats: Nearly half of the spike-specific TCRs reportedly recognize variant regions that carry no mutations.

Repertoires were generated with immunoSEQ multiplex PCR, while TCRdb's copy carries only in-frame clones and drops some. The sample records about 160,000 clones, 85% to 95% being singletons. The rearrangement uses TRBV11-3 and TRBJ1-5, with D unresolved. The sequence came from an adult in good health. Sequencing was performed on peripheral blood, taken on day 0 of AZD1222 vaccination. The CDR3 loop reads CASSFRPPVNQPQHF. DNA for the CDR3: TGTGCCAGCAGTTTCCGCCCCCCCGTCAATCAGCCCCAGCATTTT.